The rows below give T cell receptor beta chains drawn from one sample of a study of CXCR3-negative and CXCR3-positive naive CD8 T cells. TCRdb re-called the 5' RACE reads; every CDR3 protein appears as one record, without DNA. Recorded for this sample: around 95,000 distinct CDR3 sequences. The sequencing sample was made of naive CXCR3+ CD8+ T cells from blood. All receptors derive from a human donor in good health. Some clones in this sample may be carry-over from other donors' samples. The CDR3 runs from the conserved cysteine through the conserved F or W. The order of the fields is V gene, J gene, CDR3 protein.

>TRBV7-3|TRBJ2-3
CASSVTGSTDTQYF
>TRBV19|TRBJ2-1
CASSTTGESEQFF
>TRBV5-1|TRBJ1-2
CASSLFAGQGVAYGYTF
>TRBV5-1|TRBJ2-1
CASSLAGIGNEQFF
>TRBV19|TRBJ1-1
CASETGFEAFF
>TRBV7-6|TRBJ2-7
CASSSGLAGGLYEQYF
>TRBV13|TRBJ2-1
CASSRTLGGNEQFF
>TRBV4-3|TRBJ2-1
CASSPPGPEQFF
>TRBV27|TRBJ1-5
CASSSGGANQPQHF
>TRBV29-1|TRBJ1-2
CSVEWDRDYGYTF
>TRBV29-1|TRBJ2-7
CSVMTRSSYEQYF
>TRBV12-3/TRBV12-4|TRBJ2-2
CASSLGAQNTGELFF
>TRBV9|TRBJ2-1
CASSVLQAGGYNEQFF
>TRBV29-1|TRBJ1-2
CSVELGGLSNYGYTF
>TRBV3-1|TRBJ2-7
CASSHSRGVSYEQYF
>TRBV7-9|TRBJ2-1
CASSFSPAGIYNEQFF
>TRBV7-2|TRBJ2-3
CASSIPGGADTQYF
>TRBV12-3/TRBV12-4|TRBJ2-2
CASSTREEGSTPTGELFF
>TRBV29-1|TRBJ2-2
CSGGDSGELFF
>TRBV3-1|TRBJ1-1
CASSQDGGGTEAFF
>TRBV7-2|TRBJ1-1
CASSLARGVEAFF
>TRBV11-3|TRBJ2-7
CASSTPETGGHEQYF
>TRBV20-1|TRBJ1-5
CSARGWDQPQHF
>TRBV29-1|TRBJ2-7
CSVEDQRTGGAYEQYF
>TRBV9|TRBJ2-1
CASSPPGGPVYNEQFF
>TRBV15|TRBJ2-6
CATSPLSGANVLTF
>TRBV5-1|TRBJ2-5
CASSLGREETQYF
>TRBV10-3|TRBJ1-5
CAISESDGTGVSNQPQHF